Listed here is a single TCR beta chain. Its target is unknown. Deep was the level used in running the assay. Repertoires were generated with immunoSEQ multiplex PCR, while TCRdb's copy carries only in-frame clones and drops some. The repertoire consists of about 2.3 million clones, with 92% occurring once and the leading ten covering around 0.4%. This specimen comes from a study of shared clonotypes between healthy human individuals. Study overall: Donors were two women and a few men aged 18 to 49. Study-wide results and caveats: The study sampled only blood, and tissue repertoires likely differ.

V lost 3 bases to trimming and J lost 2 bases; unmatched junction nucleotides: 3. The length of the CDR3 is 13 residues. Germline assignment: CDR1 SQVTM and CDR2 ANQGSEA. This TCR was recovered from a man younger than 30 in good health. Some clones in this sample may be carry-over from other donors' samples. The sequenced material came from naive CD4+ T cells from PBMCs. Subset meaning: CD45RA+ positively selected. The J gene is TRBJ1-2, the V gene TRBV29-1; 7 nucleotides line up with TRBD1. The CDR3 nucleotides read TGCAGCGTTGAGGGACAGTCCAACTATGGCTACACCTTC. This encodes CSVEGQSNYGYTF.